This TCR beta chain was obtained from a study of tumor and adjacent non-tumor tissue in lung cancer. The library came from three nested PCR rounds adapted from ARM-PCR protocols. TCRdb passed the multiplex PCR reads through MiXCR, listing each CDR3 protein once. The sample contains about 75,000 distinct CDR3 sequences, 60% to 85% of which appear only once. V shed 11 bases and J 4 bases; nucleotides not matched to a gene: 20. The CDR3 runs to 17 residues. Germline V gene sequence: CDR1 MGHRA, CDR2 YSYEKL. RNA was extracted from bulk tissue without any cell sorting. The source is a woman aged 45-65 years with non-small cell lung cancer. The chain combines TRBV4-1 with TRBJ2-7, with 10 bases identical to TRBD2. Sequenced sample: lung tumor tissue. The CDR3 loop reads CAGGQDKSSGRQYEQYF. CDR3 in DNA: TGCGCCGGCGGCCAAGATAAGTCTAGCGGGAGACAATACGAGCAGTACTTC.